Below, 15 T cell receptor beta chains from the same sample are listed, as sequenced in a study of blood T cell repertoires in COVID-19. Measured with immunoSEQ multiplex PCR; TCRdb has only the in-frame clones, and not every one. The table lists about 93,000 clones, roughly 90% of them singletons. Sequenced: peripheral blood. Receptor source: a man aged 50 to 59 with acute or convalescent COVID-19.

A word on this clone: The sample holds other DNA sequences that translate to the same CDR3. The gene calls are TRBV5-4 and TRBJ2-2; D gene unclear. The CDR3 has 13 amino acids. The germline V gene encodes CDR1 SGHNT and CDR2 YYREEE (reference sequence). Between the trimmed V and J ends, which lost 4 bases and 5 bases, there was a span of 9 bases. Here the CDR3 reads CASSPGRTGELFF. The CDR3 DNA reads TGTGCCAGCAGCCCCGGTCGTACCGGGGAGCTGTTTTTT. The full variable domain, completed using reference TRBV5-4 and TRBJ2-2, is ETGVTQSPTHLIKTRGQQVTLRCSSQSGHNTVSWYQQALGQGPQFIFQYYREEENGRGNFPPRFSGLQFPNYSSELNVNALELDDSALYLCASSPGRTGELFFGEGSRLTVL.

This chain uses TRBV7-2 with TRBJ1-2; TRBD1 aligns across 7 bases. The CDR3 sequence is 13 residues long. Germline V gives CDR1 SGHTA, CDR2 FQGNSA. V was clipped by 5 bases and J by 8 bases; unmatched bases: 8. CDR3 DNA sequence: TGTGCCAGCAGCCCCAGGGGGATTCGAGGCTACACCTTC. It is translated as CASSPRGIRGYTF.

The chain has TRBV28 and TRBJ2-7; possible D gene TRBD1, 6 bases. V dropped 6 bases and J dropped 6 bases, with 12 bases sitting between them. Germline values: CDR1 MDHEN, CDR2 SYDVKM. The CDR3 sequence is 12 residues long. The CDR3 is CASRQQGREQYF. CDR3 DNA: TGTGCCAGCAGACAACAGGGCCGCGAGCAGTACTTC.

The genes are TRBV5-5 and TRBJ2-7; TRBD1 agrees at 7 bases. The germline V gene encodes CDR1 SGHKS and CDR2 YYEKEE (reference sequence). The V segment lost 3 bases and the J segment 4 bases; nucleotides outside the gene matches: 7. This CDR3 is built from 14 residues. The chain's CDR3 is CASSSTGSRYEQYV. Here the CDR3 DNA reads TGTGCCAGCAGCTCGACAGGGTCTAGGTACGAGCAGTACGTC.

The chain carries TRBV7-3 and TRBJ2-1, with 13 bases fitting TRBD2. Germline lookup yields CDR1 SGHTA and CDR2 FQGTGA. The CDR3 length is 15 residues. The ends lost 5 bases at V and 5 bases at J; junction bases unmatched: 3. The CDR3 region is CASSRGLAGNNEQFF. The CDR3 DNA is TGTGCCAGCAGCCGGGGACTAGCGGGGAACAATGAGCAGTTCTTC.

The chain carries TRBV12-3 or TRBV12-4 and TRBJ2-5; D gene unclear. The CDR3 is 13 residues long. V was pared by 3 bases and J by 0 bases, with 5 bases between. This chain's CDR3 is CASSLRYQETQYF. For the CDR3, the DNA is TGTGCCAGCAGTTTGCGGTACCAAGAGACCCAGTACTTC.

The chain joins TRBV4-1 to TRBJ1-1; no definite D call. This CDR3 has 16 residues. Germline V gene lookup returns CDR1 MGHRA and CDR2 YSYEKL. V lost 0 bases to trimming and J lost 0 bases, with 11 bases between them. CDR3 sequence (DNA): TGCGCCAGCAGCCAAGACGACTGGGTCATGAACACTGAAGCTTTCTTT. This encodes CASSQDDWVMNTEAFF.

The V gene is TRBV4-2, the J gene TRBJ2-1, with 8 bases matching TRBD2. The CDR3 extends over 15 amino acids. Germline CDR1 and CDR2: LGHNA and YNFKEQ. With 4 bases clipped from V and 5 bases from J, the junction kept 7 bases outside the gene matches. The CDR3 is CASSRGLGTDNEQFF. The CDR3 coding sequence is TGTGCCAGCAGCCGGGGACTAGGAACTGACAATGAGCAGTTCTTC.

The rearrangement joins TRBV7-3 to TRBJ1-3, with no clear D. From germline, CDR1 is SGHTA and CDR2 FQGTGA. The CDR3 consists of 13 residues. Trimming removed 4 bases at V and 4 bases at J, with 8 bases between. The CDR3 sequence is CASSSTRGNTIYF. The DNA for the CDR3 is TGTGCCAGCAGCTCCACGCGGGGAAACACCATATATTTT.

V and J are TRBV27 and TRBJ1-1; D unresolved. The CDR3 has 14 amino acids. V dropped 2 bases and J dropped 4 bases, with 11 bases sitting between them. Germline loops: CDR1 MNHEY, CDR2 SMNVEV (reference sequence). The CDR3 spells CASSLNAPGTEAFF. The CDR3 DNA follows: TGTGCCAGCAGTTTAAACGCCCCAGGCACTGAAGCTTTCTTT.

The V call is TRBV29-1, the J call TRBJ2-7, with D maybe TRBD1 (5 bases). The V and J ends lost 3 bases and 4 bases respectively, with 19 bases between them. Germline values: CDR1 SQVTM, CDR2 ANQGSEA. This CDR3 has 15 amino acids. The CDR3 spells CSVESWAGRTYEQYF. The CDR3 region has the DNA TGCAGCGTTGAGTCGTGGGCAGGGCGGACATACGAGCAGTACTTC.

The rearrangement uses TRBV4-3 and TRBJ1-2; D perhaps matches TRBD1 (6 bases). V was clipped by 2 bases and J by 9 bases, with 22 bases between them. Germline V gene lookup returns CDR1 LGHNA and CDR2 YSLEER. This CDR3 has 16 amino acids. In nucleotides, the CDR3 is TGCGCCAGCAGCCAAACCGATATTCCAGGGGTTAACAGCTACACCTTC. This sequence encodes CASSQTDIPGVNSYTF.

The CDR3 nucleotides are TGTGCCAGCACCCGTGTAGGGACAGGGATCGGGGAGCTGTTTTTT. This sequence encodes CASTRVGTGIGELFF. The gene calls are TRBV6-5 and TRBJ2-2; TRBD1 agrees at 9 bases. The CDR3 has 15 residues. V lost 7 bases and J lost 7; bases outside the gene matches: 10. Per germline, CDR1 MNHEY and CDR2 SVGAGI.

The CDR3 protein is CASSYSTLYSNQPQHF. CDR3 sequence (DNA): TGTGCCAGCAGTTACTCGACACTCTATAGCAATCAGCCCCAGCATTTT. The chain combines TRBV6-6 with TRBJ1-5; D uncertain. The V gene's germline CDR1 is MNHNY and CDR2 SVGAGI (reference sequence). The CDR3 totals 16 residues. V lost 0 bases, J lost 0 bases, and 9 bases lay in between.

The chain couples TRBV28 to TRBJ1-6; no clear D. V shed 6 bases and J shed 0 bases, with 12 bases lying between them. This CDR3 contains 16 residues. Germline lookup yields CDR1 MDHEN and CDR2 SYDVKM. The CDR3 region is CASSFPISSYNSPLHF. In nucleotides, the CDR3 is TGTGCCAGCAGCTTTCCTATTAGCTCCTATAATTCACCCCTCCACTTT.